This entry lists 19 T cell receptor beta chains sequenced from one sample in a study of CD8 T cells in ankylosing spondylitis (dated by TCRdb to about 2017). What the authors observed across the whole study: Blood from ankylosing spondylitis patients appeared to be characterized by a TCR beta motif composed of roughly eight highly homologous amino acid variants.

Library construction relied on 5' RACE. Sequencing took place on an Illumina HiSeq 2500. The public reads were quality trimmed at Q25 with fastp and then assembled into clones with MiXCR by TCRdb, keeping productive beta chains. Duplicate CDR3 protein sequences are folded into a single record with the most common DNA and genes. This sample gives roughly 700,000 distinct CDR3 sequences in total; 15% to 20% of them show up just once. The top ten hold around 19% of the sample. Their antigens are not known. The sample comprised blood, either unsorted or a sorted T cell fraction (not recorded which). These receptors were taken from a male donor with ankylosing spondylitis.

The V and J genes are TRBV9 and TRBJ2-2, with D possibly TRBD2 on 6 matching bases. V was cut by 3 bases and J by 3 bases, with 12 bases left in between. CDR1 and CDR2 (germline): SGDLS, YYNGEE. The CDR3 covers 15 residues. In DNA, the CDR3 is TGTGCCAGCAGCGAGGCGGGAACTTACACCGGGGAGCTGTTTTTT. Protein: CASSEAGTYTGELFF.

The rearrangement links TRBV4-1 to TRBJ2-4; D not certain. Germline-derived CDR1 and CDR2 are MGHRA and YSYEKL. CDR3 length equals 17 residues. V was clipped by 1 base and J by 0 bases, with 13 bases between them. CDR3 sequence: CASSQGVGALAKNIQYF. For the CDR3, the DNA is TGCGCCAGCAGCCAAGGGGTAGGAGCACTAGCCAAAAACATTCAGTACTTC.

The J gene is TRBJ2-3, the V gene TRBV7-3; 10 bases match TRBD1. Germline loops: CDR1 SGHTA, CDR2 FQGTGA. Germline trimming cut 5 bases from V and 1 base from J; bases unmatched to any gene: 6. The CDR3 length is 16 residues. Here the CDR3 reads CASSTDRGPGTDTQYF. Written as DNA, the CDR3 is TGTGCCAGCAGCACCGACAGGGGGCCTGGCACAGATACGCAGTATTTT.

The CDR3 protein is CSVAPRAGGGETQYF. CDR3 coding DNA: TGCAGCGTTGCACCTCGAGCGGGGGGAGGAGAGACCCAGTACTTC. V and J are TRBV29-1 and TRBJ2-5, with 9 bases lining up with TRBD2. V lost 4 bases and J lost 4; bases outside the gene matches: 10. The CDR3 sequence is 15 residues long. Germline loops: CDR1 SQVTM, CDR2 ANQGSEA.

This clonotype was found a few times. The rearrangement uses TRBV4-2 and TRBJ1-1, with D tentatively TRBD1 (5 bases). Germline V lookup: CDR1 LGHNA, CDR2 YNFKEQ. V lost 3 bases to trimming and J lost 6 bases, with 8 bases between them. This CDR3 contains 12 residues. In DNA, the CDR3 is TGTGCCAGCAGCCAGGCAGGGCCTGAAGCTTTCTTT. Its translation is CASSQAGPEAFF.

This chain links TRBV30 with TRBJ2-1; 9 bases agree with TRBD2. J was trimmed by 5 bases and V by 4 bases; bases with no gene match: 3. Per germline, CDR1 GTSNPN and CDR2 SVGIG (reference sequence). The CDR3 is 13 amino acids. DNA for the CDR3: TGTGCCTGGACTAGCGGGGCCAACAATGAGCAGTTCTTC. Its protein product is CAWTSGANNEQFF.

This clonotype was counted between two and nine times. The chain has TRBV7-2 and TRBJ2-7, with a tentative D call TRBD2 (7 bases). The CDR3 consists of 13 residues. V dropped 6 bases and J dropped 5 bases, with 14 bases sitting between them. Germline V gives CDR1 SGHTA, CDR2 FQGNSA. The CDR3 bases are TGTGCCAGCAGAGTTAGGGGGAGGGACGAGCAGTACTTC. Amino acids: CASRVRGRDEQYF.

This rearrangement joins TRBV5-1 to TRBJ2-1; tentatively, D is TRBD2 (6 bases). The CDR3 is 15 residues long. V gave up 3 bases and J gave up 8 bases, with 18 bases separating them. Germline loops: CDR1 SGHRS, CDR2 YFSETQ. The CDR3 nucleotides read TGCGCCAGCAGCTCCGAACCGGAGGGCCTCCATGAGCAGTTCTTC. It codes for CASSSEPEGLHEQFF.

This CDR3 reads CASSVGGLAGEIDTQYF. The CDR3 bases are TGTGCCAGCAGCGTAGGCGGACTAGCGGGAGAGATAGATACGCAGTATTTT. The genes are TRBV9 and TRBJ2-3, with 13 bases fitting TRBD2. The V segment lost 0 bases and the J segment 5 bases; nucleotides outside the gene matches: 6. The CDR3 spans 17 residues. CDR1 is SGDLS and CDR2 is YYNGEE in the germline V gene.

The chain is built from TRBV29-1 and TRBJ2-1; 9 bases are shared with TRBD2. V lost 4 bases, J lost 8 bases, and 6 bases stayed unmatched. The germline CDR1 and CDR2 sequences are SQVTM and ANQGSEA. The CDR3 contains 13 residues. In DNA, the CDR3 is TGCAGCGTTGTGGCTAGCGGGATTTATGAGCAGTTCTTC. This codes for CSVVASGIYEQFF.

V and J are TRBV7-9 and TRBJ1-1; a weak D match, TRBD1 (5 bases). Per germline, CDR1 SEHNR and CDR2 FQNEAQ (reference sequence). The CDR3 totals 13 residues. V gave up 1 base and J gave up 8 bases, with 11 bases separating them. CDR3 region: CASSLVRDNEAFF. CDR3 DNA: TGTGCCAGCAGCTTAGTCAGGGATAACGAAGCTTTCTTT.

The J gene is TRBJ2-1, the V gene TRBV10-3; D possibly corresponds to TRBD2 (6 bases). Looked up from germline, CDR1 is ENHRY and CDR2 is SYGVKD. The V gene lost 4 bases and the J gene lost 6 bases, with 16 bases spanning the gap. There are 15 residues in the CDR3. As DNA, the CDR3 is TGTGCCATCAGTGCCGGGACTTCCACCAGCAATGAGCAGTTCTTC. Its translation is CAISAGTSTSNEQFF.

This clonotype came up a few times. The V gene is TRBV5-1, the J gene TRBJ2-2; TRBD2 matches at 9 bases. The CDR3 loop spans 16 amino acids. With V trimmed by 0 bases and J by 6 bases, 6 bases remained unmatched. Per the germline V gene, CDR1 is SGHRS and CDR2 is YFSETQ. CDR3 protein: CASSLAGSGSPGELFF. The CDR3 DNA sequence: TGCGCCAGCAGCTTGGCTGGTAGCGGGAGCCCCGGGGAGCTGTTTTTT.

The J gene is TRBJ1-1, the V gene TRBV30; no clear D. Trimming removed 2 bases from V and 12 bases from J, with 16 bases in between. The CDR3 is 12 residues long. Germline-derived CDR1 and CDR2 are GTSNPN and SVGIG (reference sequence). The CDR3: CAWSPPSPETFF. The CDR3 bases are TGTGCCTGGAGTCCTCCTAGTCCTGAGACTTTCTTT.

Concerning this clonotype itself: The junction departs from the called germline gene at one end, perhaps through a read error. CDR3 coding DNA: TGTGCCAGCAGCTACTCGTGGGGGGACAGAGATACCTACGAGCAGTACTTC. Protein sequence: CASSYSWGDRDTYEQYF. V gene TRBV6-5 combines with J gene TRBJ2-7; tentatively, D is TRBD1 (7 bases). The CDR3 consists of 17 residues. The germline CDR1 and CDR2 sequences are MNHEY and SVGAGI.

This clonotype was seen only a few times. This chain uses TRBV12-3 or TRBV12-4 with TRBJ2-2, with TRBD1 identical over 8 bases. J lost 6 bases, V lost 7 bases, and 19 bases had no gene match. The CDR3 is 18 amino acids. The CDR3, as DNA: TGTGCCAGCACCTTAACACATTCACAGGGGGAGTCCCCCGGGGAGCTGTTTTTT. It translates to CASTLTHSQGESPGELFF.

The CDR3 DNA is TGCGCCACTCGAGCGGACAGGTCCCTCGAGCAGTACTTC. This codes for CATRADRSLEQYF. V is TRBV4-1 and J is TRBJ2-7; 7 bases line up with TRBD1. Losses at the gene ends were 10 bases for V and 6 bases for J; bases not matched to a gene: 12. The CDR3 is made up of 13 amino acids. Germline V gene data show CDR1 as MGHRA and CDR2 as YSYEKL.

This clonotype came up a few times. The chain links TRBV6-2 or TRBV6-3 to TRBJ2-1; 9 nucleotides line up with TRBD2. Unmatched junction bases numbered 23, after V lost 7 bases and J lost 16 bases. The CDR3 extends over 16 amino acids. From germline, CDR1 is MNHEY and CDR2 SVGEGT. This CDR3 reads CASKSPTELAGTGRFF. The CDR3 region has the DNA TGTGCCAGCAAGTCTCCAACGGAACTAGCGGGTACCGGCCGATTCTTC.

This clonotype was counted many times. V usage is TRBV20-1 and J usage is TRBJ2-1; 9 bases map to TRBD2. Germline V gene sequence: CDR1 DFQATT, CDR2 SNEGSKA (reference sequence). This CDR3 is 16 amino acids long. J lost 2 bases, V lost 0 bases, and 5 bases had no gene match. In DNA form, the CDR3 reads TGCAGTGCTAGAGACCCGACTAGCGGAACCTACAATGAGCAGTTCTTC. Protein sequence: CSARDPTSGTYNEQFF.